Listed below are T cell receptor beta chains from one sample, sequenced in a study of human T cells and chemical hapten exposure. Via MiXCR, TCRdb re-called the RACE reads, giving one row per CDR3 protein. The table lists 300,000 to 400,000 distinct CDR3 sequences, 6% to 8.5% of them singletons. The sample was whole blood, taken in connection with sensitization to the hapten diphenylcyclopropenone (DPC). All receptors come from a woman younger than 35 with alopecia areata. Some clones in this sample may be carry-over from other donors' samples. Each CDR3 is given with its conserved first and last residue. A D gene is named only where the DNA matches it firmly. Not all rows give a size; the values are once, few, many and, for expanded clones, a class.

J gene | CDR3 length | clone size | D gene | V gene | CDR3 protein | CDR3 DNA
TRBJ2-6 | 15 | NA | TRBD1 | TRBV15 | CATSRTGSGANVLTF | TGTGCCACCAGTCGGACAGGGTCTGGGGCCAACGTCCTGACTTTC
TRBJ2-3 | 16 | NA | NA | TRBV6-6 | CASSLAGQSVQDTQYF | TGTGCCAGCAGCCTCGCCGGACAGTCGGTTCAAGATACGCAGTATTTT
TRBJ1-2 | 14 | many | NA | TRBV6-1 | CASSEDHREHGYTF | TGTGCCAGCAGTGAAGATCACAGGGAGCATGGCTACACCTTC
TRBJ1-6 | 15 | few | NA | TRBV5-1 | CASSITGSGDSPLHF | TGCGCCAGCAGCATTACCGGATCTGGGGATTCACCCCTCCACTTT
TRBJ1-4 | 13 | NA | NA | TRBV5-1 | CASSPVQNEKLFF | TGCGCCAGCAGCCCCGTCCAGAATGAAAAACTGTTTTTT
TRBJ1-1 | 12 | few | NA | TRBV20-1 | CSAGTGISKAFF | TGCAGTGCTGGAACAGGGATTAGTAAAGCTTTCTTT
TRBJ2-5 | 15 | few | TRBD1 | TRBV2 | CASSRQGSTQETQYF | TGTGCCAGCAGTCGACAGGGTTCCACCCAAGAGACCCAGTACTTC
TRBJ1-6 | 16 | NA | NA | TRBV6-2/TRBV6-3 | CASSPFTGLVNSPLHF | TGTGCCAGCAGTCCATTCACCGGTCTCGTGAATTCACCCCTCCACTTT
TRBJ2-3 | 13 | many | NA | TRBV27 | CASSLSVTDTQYF | TGTGCCAGCAGTTTATCGGTCACAGATACGCAGTATTTT
TRBJ2-1 | 13 | few | TRBD1 | TRBV24-1 | CATIGQGRNEQFF | TGTGCCACCATCGGACAGGGCCGGAATGAGCAGTTCTTC
TRBJ1-4 | 14 | NA | NA | TRBV9 | CASSEGGLNEKLFF | TGTGCCAGCAGCGAAGGGGGGTTGAATGAAAAACTGTTTTTT
TRBJ1-6 | 13 | NA | TRBD1 | TRBV18 | CASQGTDNSPLHF | TGTGCCAGCCAAGGGACAGACAATTCACCCCTCCACTTT
TRBJ1-1 | 13 | NA | NA | TRBV12-3/TRBV12-4 | CASSLRDGGLAFF | TGTGCCAGCAGTTTAAGGGACGGCGGTCTAGCTTTCTTT
TRBJ1-1 | 13 | many | NA | TRBV28 | CASKSVPNTEAFF | TGTGCCAGCAAAAGTGTTCCGAACACTGAAGCTTTCTTT
TRBJ2-1 | 15 | NA | NA | TRBV5-1 | CASSFDRAVYNEQFF | TGCGCCAGCAGCTTTGACAGAGCAGTCTACAATGAGCAGTTCTTC
TRBJ1-1 | 17 | NA | NA | TRBV7-3 | CASSSQRQYPTTGGAFF | TGTGCCAGCAGCTCTCAAAGACAATACCCTACGACCGGTGGAGCTTTCTTT
TRBJ1-2 | 17 | NA | NA | TRBV5-1 | CASSLELGTGLGYGYTF | TGCGCCAGCAGCTTGGAGTTAGGCACGGGACTAGGCTATGGCTACACCTTC
TRBJ1-2 | 14 | NA | NA | TRBV4-3 | CASSQDAGGYGYTF | TGCGCCAGCAGCCAAGATGCGGGGGGCTATGGCTACACCTTC
TRBJ1-6 | 17 | few | NA | TRBV7-2 | CASSFPVISGGGSPLHF | TGTGCCAGCAGTTTTCCCGTTATATCCGGTGGGGGTTCACCCCTCCACTTT
TRBJ1-1 | 15 | NA | TRBD1 | TRBV11-2 | CASSLVAGGYTEAFF | TGTGCCAGCAGCTTAGTAGCAGGGGGATATACTGAAGCTTTCTTT
TRBJ2-3 | 14 | few | NA | TRBV6-1 | CAIKAESTGDTQYF | TGTGCCATCAAAGCAGAAAGTACGGGAGATACGCAGTATTTT
TRBJ2-1 | 15 | NA | TRBD1 | TRBV7-8 | CASSLVGGDYNEQFF | TGTGCCAGCAGCTTAGTAGGGGGCGACTACAATGAGCAGTTCTTC
TRBJ2-1 | 13 | many | NA | TRBV7-9 | CASSIRQDNEQFF | TGTGCCAGCAGCATTCGACAGGACAATGAGCAGTTCTTC
TRBJ2-7 | 14 | NA | NA | TRBV7-3 | CASSLTGSGSEQYF | TGTGCCAGCAGCTTAACGGGGTCGGGTAGCGAGCAGTACTTC